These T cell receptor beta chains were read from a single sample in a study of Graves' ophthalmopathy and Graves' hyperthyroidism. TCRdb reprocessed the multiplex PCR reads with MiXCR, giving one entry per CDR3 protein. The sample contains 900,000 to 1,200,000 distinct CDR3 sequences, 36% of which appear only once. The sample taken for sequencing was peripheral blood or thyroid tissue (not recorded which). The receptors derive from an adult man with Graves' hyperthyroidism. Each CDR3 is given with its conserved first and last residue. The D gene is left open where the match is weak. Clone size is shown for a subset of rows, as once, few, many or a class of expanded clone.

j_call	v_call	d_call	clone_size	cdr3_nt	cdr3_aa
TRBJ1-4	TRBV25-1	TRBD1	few	TGTGCCAGCAGTGATGACAGGGATGAAAAACTGTTTTTT	CASSDDRDEKLFF
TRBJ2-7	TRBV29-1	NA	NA	TGCAGCGTTGCAGGAGGACAGTCTCTATACCGAGACTACGAGCAGTACTTC	CSVAGGQSLYRDYEQYF
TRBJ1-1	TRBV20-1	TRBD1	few	TGCAGTGCCCCTGACAGGGGGACCGGGAACACTGAAGCTTTCTTT	CSAPDRGTGNTEAFF
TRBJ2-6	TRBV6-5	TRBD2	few	TGTGCCAGCAGTTTGGTAGCGGGTTTTGTATCTGGGGCCAACGTCCTGACTTTC	CASSLVAGFVSGANVLTF
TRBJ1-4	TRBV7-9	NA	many	TGTGCCAGCAGCCGCCATACGGCCAGCTCTGAAAAACTGTTTTTT	CASSRHTASSEKLFF
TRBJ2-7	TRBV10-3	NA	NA	TGTGCCATCAGTCCGGATAACGAGCAGTACTTC	CAISPDNEQYF
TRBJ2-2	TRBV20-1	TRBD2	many	TGCAGTGCTAGAGATCCTAGCGGGATATCCGGGGAGCTGTTTTTT	CSARDPSGISGELFF
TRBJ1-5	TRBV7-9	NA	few	TGTGCCAGCAGCTTAGATTCTGGCGATCAGCCCCAGCATTTT	CASSLDSGDQPQHF
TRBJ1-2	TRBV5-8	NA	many	TGTGCCAGCAGCTTCACCCCAAATGCGGACTATGGCTACACCTTC	CASSFTPNADYGYTF
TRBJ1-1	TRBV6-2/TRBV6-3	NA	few	TGTGCCAGCAGTTACTCGAGCGCGGGGACCTGGAACACTGAAGCTTTCTTT	CASSYSSAGTWNTEAFF
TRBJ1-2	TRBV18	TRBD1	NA	TGTGCCAGCTCACCACCTTTTGGGACAGGGACCTATGGCTACACCTTC	CASSPPFGTGTYGYTF
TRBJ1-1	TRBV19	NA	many	TGTGCCAGTAGTATTGGAGGAATCGAAATGAACACTGAAGCTTTCTTT	CASSIGGIEMNTEAFF
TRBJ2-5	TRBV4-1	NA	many	TGCGCCAGCAGCCAATATCTTGGACATCGGAGCGAGACCCAGTACTTC	CASSQYLGHRSETQYF
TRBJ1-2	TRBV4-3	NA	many	TGCGCCAGCAGCCAAGATGAGGGCATTAGCGGCTATGGCTACACCTTC	CASSQDEGISGYGYTF
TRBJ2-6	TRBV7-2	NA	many	TGTGCCAGCAGCTTGGGGACCGTTTCTGGGGCCAACGTCCTGACTTTC	CASSLGTVSGANVLTF
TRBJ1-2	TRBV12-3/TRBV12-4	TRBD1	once	TGTGCCAGCAGTGCTAGAGGGGGCCGACAGGGGGCAGGCTACTATGGCTACACCTTC	CASSARGGRQGAGYYGYTF
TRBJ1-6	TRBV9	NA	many	TGTGCCAGCAGCGTAGGAGTTCTAGGATCACCCCTCCACTTT	CASSVGVLGSPLHF
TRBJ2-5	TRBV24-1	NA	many	TGTGCCACCAGTGATCCCATTGGGGGCGAGAGGAGGGAGACCCAGTACTTC	CATSDPIGGERRETQYF
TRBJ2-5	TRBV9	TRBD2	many	TGTGCCAGCACCCTAGGACTAGCGGGAGGACAAGAGACCCAGTACTTC	CASTLGLAGGQETQYF
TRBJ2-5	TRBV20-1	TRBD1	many	TGCAGTGCCCGGGACAGCCAAATGGAGACCCAGTACTTC	CSARDSQMETQYF
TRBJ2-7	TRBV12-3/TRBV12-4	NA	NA	TGTGCCAGCAGAACCTCCCGGGACTCCGGGGAGCAGTACTTC	CASRTSRDSGEQYF
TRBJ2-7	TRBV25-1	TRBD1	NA	TGTGCCAGTAGTGAAGCCGGGACAGGGGATAACGAGCAGTACTTC	CASSEAGTGDNEQYF
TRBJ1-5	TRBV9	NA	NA	TGTGCCAGCAGCGCAACGGGGGGGAACAATCAGCCCCAGCATTTT	CASSATGGNNQPQHF
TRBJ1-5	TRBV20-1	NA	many	TGCAGTGCCCCGACTTTCGGAGATCAGCCCCAGCATTTT	CSAPTFGDQPQHF